This TCR beta chain is from a study of read filtering for tumor transcriptome and immune sequencing. Study-level background: Patients were 17 male and about 15 female, mean age 65.9 years, range about 40 to 85. Per sample, TCR-region reads ranged about 4 to 11 million by IR-seq, about 75 to 1273 by RNA-seq.

Study results and limitations: Correlation between methods rose after single-read clonotypes were removed.

Per germline, CDR1 MDHEN and CDR2 SYDVKM. The CDR3 totals 13 residues. V was cut by 7 bases and J by 4 bases, with 13 bases left in between. At the time of active disease, bone marrow was collected from every patient. At least ten counts were recorded for this clonotype. The antigen remains undetermined. From 300 to 400 ng of RNA, a library with molecular barcoded alpha/delta and beta/gamma adaptors was made. Each CDR3 protein gets one entry after TCRdb re-called the reads with MiXCR. The repertoire has 35,000 to 50,000 distinct CDR3 sequences, 15% to 20% of them found once; the top ten carry under 40%.

The rearrangement links TRBV28 to TRBJ1-2; D gene uncertain. This clonotype originated in a donor at least 40 years old with multiple myeloma. The specimen sequenced was a population of CD138-negative cells sorted from bone marrow. The CDR3 region has the DNA TGTGCCAGCATGAGCGGGCAGGTCTATGGCTACACCTTC. As protein: CASMSGQVYGYTF.